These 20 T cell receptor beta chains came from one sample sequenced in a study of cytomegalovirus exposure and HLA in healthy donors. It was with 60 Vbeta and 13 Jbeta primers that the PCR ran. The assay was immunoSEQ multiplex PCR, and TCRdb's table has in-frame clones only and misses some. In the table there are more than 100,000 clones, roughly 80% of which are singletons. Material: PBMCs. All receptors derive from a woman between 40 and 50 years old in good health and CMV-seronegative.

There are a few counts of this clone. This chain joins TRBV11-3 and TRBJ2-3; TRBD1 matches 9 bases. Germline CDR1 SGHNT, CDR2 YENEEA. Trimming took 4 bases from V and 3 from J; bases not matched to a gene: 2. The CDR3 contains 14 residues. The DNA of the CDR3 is TGTGCCAGCAGCTCGGGACAGGGTACAGATACGCAGTATTTT. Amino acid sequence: CASSSGQGTDTQYF.

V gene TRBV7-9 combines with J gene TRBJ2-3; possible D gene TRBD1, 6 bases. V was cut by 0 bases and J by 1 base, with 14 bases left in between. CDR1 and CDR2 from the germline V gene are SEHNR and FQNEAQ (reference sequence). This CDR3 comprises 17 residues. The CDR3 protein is CASSLAGHHLGTDTQYF. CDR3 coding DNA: TGTGCCAGCAGCTTAGCGGGACACCACTTAGGCACAGATACGCAGTATTTT.

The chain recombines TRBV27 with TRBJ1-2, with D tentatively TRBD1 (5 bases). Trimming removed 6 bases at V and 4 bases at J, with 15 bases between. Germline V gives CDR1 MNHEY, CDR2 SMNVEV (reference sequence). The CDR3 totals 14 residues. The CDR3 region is CASRSEDSSYGYTF. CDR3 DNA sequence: TGTGCCAGCAGAAGCGAAGACAGTTCCTATGGCTACACCTTC.

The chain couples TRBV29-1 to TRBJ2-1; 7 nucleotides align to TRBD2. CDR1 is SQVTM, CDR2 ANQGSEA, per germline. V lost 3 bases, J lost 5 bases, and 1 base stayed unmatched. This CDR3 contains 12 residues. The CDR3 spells CSVEGGDNEQFF. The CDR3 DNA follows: TGCAGCGTTGAGGGGGGGGACAATGAGCAGTTCTTC.

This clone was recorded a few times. Written as DNA, the CDR3 is TGTGCCAGCAGCAAAAAGGGACGGGCGGGAGGCAGCACCGGGGAGCTGTTTTTT. It codes for CASSKKGRAGGSTGELFF. This chain connects TRBV21-1 to TRBJ2-2; the table gives TRBD2 as D, unverified against the DNA. TRBV21-1 is listed as a pseudogene. This CDR3 has 18 amino acids.

The CDR3 nucleotides are TGTGCCAGCAGCTGGACTAGCGGGGGGACTTACAATGAGCAGTTCTTC. Translating it yields CASSWTSGGTYNEQFF. V is TRBV7-2 and J is TRBJ2-1, with 14 bases that match TRBD2. The CDR3 covers 16 residues. With 4 bases clipped from V and 4 bases from J, the junction kept 3 bases outside the gene matches. The germline V gene encodes CDR1 SGHTA and CDR2 FQGNSA.

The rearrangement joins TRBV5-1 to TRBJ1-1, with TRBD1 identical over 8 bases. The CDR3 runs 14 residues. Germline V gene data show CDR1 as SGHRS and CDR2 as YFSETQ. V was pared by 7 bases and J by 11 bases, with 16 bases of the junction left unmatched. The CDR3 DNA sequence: TGCGCCAGCCTTCCTGGGACAGGACAGCCTGGGGCTTTCTTT. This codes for CASLPGTGQPGAFF.

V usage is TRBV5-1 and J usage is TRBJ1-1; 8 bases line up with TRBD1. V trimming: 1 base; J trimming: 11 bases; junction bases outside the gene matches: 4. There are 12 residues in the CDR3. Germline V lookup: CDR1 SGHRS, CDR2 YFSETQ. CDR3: CASSLQGASAFF. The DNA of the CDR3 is TGCGCCAGCAGCTTGCAGGGGGCAAGTGCTTTCTTT.

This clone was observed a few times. CDR3 coding DNA: TGTGCCAGCAGCTCAACAGGGTTGTCTGGCTACACCTTC. This encodes CASSSTGLSGYTF. This chain uses TRBV7-2 with TRBJ1-2; perhaps TRBD1 as D (6 bases). Deletions cut 4 bases from V and 7 bases from J, with 13 bases between. Germline-derived CDR1 and CDR2 are SGHTA and FQGNSA. CDR3 length equals 13 residues.

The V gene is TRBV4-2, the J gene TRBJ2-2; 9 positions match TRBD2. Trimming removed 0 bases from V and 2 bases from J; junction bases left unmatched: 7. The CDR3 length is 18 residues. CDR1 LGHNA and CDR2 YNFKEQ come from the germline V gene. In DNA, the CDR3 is TGTGCCAGCAGCCAAGATTGGGCTAGCGGGGACAACACCGGGGAGCTGTTTTTT. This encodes CASSQDWASGDNTGELFF.

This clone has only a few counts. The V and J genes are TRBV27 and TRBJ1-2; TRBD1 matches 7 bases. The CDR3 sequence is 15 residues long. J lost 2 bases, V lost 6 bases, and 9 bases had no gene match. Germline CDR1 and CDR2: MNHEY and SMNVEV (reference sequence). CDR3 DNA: TGTGCCAGCAGCCCCAACCCGACAGGGAACTATGGCTACACCTTC. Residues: CASSPNPTGNYGYTF.

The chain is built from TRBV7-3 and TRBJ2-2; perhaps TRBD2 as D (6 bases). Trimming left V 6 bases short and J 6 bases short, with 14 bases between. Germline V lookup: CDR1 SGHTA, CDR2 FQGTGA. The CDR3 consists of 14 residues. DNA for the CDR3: TGTGCCAGCAGTTCAGGGAGGTGGGCCGGGGAGCTGTTTTTT. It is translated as CASSSGRWAGELFF.

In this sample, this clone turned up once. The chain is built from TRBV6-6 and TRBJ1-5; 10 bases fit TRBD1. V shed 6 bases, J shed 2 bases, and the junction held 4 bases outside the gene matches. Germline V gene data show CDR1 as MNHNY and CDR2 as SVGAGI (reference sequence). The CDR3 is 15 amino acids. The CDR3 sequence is CASSAGQGGNQPQHF. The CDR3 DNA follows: TGTGCCAGCAGCGCAGGACAGGGGGGCAATCAGCCCCAGCATTTT.

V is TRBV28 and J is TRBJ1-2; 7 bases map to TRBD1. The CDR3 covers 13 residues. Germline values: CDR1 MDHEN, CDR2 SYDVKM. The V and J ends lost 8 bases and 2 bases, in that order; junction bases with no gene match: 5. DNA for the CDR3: TGTGCCAGCTTGGACAGGCCCAACTATGGCTACACCTTC. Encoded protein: CASLDRPNYGYTF.

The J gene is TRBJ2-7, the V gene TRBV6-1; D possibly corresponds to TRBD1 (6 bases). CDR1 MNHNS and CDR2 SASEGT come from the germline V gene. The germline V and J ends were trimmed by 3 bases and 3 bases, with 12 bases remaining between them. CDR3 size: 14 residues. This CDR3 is CASSDGTPNYEQYF. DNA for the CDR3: TGTGCCAGCAGTGACGGGACACCTAACTACGAGCAGTACTTC.

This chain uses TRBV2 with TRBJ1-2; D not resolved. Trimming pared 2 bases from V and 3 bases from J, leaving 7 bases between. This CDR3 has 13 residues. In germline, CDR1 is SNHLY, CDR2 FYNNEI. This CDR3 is CASSERSDYGYTF. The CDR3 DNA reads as TGTGCCAGCAGTGAACGGTCGGACTATGGCTACACCTTC.

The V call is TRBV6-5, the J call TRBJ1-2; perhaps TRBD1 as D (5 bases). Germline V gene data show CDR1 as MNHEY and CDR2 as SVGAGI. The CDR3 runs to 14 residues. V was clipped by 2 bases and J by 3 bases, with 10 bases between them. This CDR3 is CASSYDARDYGYTF. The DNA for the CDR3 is TGTGCCAGCAGTTACGACGCCAGGGACTATGGCTACACCTTC.

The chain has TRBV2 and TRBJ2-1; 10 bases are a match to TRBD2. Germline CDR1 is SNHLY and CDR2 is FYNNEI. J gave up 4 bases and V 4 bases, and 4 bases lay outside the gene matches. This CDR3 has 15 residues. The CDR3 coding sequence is TGTGCCAGCAGTGGCGGGACTAGCGAGTACAATGAGCAGTTCTTC. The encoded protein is CASSGGTSEYNEQFF.

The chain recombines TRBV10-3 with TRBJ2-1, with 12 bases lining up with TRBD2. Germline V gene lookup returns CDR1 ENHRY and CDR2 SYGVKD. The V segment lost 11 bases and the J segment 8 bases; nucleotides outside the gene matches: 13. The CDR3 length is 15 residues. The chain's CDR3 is CAVAGRTSGTDEQFF. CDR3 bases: TGTGCCGTCGCGGGGCGGACTAGCGGGACGGATGAGCAGTTCTTC.

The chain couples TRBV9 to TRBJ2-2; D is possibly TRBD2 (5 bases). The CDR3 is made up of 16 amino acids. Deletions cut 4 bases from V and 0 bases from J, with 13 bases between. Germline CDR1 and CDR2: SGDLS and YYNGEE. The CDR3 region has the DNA TGTGCCAGCAGCCCTTGGGGAGCATCGAACACCGGGGAGCTGTTTTTT. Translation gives CASSPWGASNTGELFF. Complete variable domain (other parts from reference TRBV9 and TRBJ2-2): DSGVTQTPKHLITATGQRVTLRCSPRSGDLSVYWYQQSLDQGLQFLIQYYNGEERAKGNILERFSAQQFPDLHSELNLSSLELGDSALYFCASSPWGASNTGELFFGEGSRLTVL.